The 7 T cell receptor beta chains below were found in one sample sequenced in a study of regulatory T cells in long-lasting Graves disease. Noted time point: newly diagnosed GD, antithyroid drugs for less than 3 months. PBMCs were the source of the RNA used for TCR sequencing. Sequencing libraries for TCR beta were prepared with iRepertoire HTBI primers and Arm-PCR of CDR3 regions. TCRdb re-called the multiplex PCR reads through MiXCR, storing one row per CDR3 protein. The repertoire holds hundreds of thousands of distinct CDR3 sequences, with about 18% as singletons. The sample in question was peripheral blood mononuclear cells (PBMCs), obtained at new diagnosis, from a patient treated with antithyroid drugs. These receptors came from a female donor with Graves disease.

Many counts were recorded for this clonotype. The chain carries TRBV6-2 or TRBV6-3 and TRBJ2-1; no definite D call. Germline values: CDR1 MNHEY, CDR2 SVGEGT. This CDR3 is built from 13 residues. Between the trimmed V and J ends, which lost 6 bases and 4 bases, there was a span of 10 bases. Here the CDR3 DNA reads TGTGCCAGCAGAAAAGACGGGTACAATGAGCAGTTCTTC. This translates into CASRKDGYNEQFF.

This clonotype has at least ten counts. The chain uses TRBV24-1 and TRBJ2-5; D may be TRBD1 (7 bases). Germline CDR1 and CDR2: KGHDR and SFDVKD. This CDR3 is built from 15 residues. Trimming removed 0 bases at V and 5 bases at J, with 12 bases between. This CDR3 reads CATSDLSRGEETQYF. CDR3 bases: TGTGCCACCAGTGATTTGTCCAGGGGGGAGGAGACCCAGTACTTC.

There are many counts of this clonotype. In DNA, the CDR3 is TGTGCCAGCAGTTTGGGCGGGAGGGTGAATGAGCAGTTCTTC. This encodes CASSLGGRVNEQFF. The V call is TRBV27, the J call TRBJ2-1, with 9 nucleotides matching TRBD2. This CDR3 comprises 14 residues. The junction had 4 bases not matched to a gene; V was cut back by 3 bases and J by 7 bases. Germline CDR1 is MNHEY and CDR2 is SMNVEV (reference sequence).

This clonotype was seen ten or more times. V gene TRBV10-3 combines with J gene TRBJ2-7; TRBD2 aligns across 7 bases. CDR1 and CDR2 from the germline V gene are ENHRY and SYGVKD. With 5 bases clipped from V and 3 bases from J, the junction kept 10 bases outside the gene matches. This CDR3 comprises 15 residues. The chain's CDR3 is CAISFAGTTNYEQYF. In nucleotides, the CDR3 is TGTGCCATCAGTTTCGCCGGGACTACAAACTACGAGCAGTACTTC.

The rearrangement uses TRBV30 and TRBJ2-5, with D unclear. The V end lost 0 bases, the J end lost 3 bases, and 5 bases lay between the germline ends. The CDR3 loop spans 12 amino acids. The V gene's germline CDR1 is GTSNPN and CDR2 SVGIG (reference sequence). CDR3 residues: CAWSVIEETQYF. The CDR3 DNA sequence: TGTGCCTGGAGTGTAATAGAAGAGACCCAGTACTTC.

The genes are TRBV27 and TRBJ2-1, with D unresolved. The CDR3 covers 16 residues. Trimming left V 6 bases short and J 0 bases short, with 15 bases between. From germline, CDR1 is MNHEY and CDR2 SMNVEV (reference sequence). In nucleotides, the CDR3 is TGTGCCAGCAGAATTTCGACTCAGCACTCCTACAATGAGCAGTTCTTC. Encoded protein: CASRISTQHSYNEQFF.

This clonotype was counted many times. The chain joins TRBV6-9 to TRBJ1-2; possibly TRBD1 for D (6 bases). Germline V gives CDR1 MNHGY, CDR2 SVAAGI. The ends were cut back, 4 bases at V and 7 bases at J, with 25 bases in the middle. The CDR3 runs to 17 residues. The CDR3 sequence is CASSSRDGGGALFGYTF. CDR3 in DNA: TGTGCCAGCAGTTCTCGTGACGGTGGGGGGGCCTTGTTTGGCTACACCTTC.